This section outlines one T cell receptor (beta chain) sequence together with its context. Its antigen remains unknown. The CDR3 end falls 3 residues outside the read, so it is completed with the germline J gene. Thawed PBMCs were FACS-sorted into unstimulated CD4+CD25+CD127- regulatory T cells, CD4+CD25- non-regulatory cells, CD4 and CD8 cells. These data belong to a study of Tregs in tolerant kidney transplant recipients. Study-wide results and limits: Tregs expanded with activated donor B cells seemed most donor-specific. Findings come from small patient numbers and require larger validation.

Trimming pared 2 bases from V and 0 bases from J, leaving 9 bases between. The CDR3 covers 14 residues. TCRdb's table, derived via immunoSEQ multiplex PCR, lists solely in-frame clones and lacks some. The listing records tens of thousands of clones. The origin of this receptor is a human donor who received a combined kidney and bone marrow transplant. The specimen comprised CD4+ T cells from blood, sampled before the transplant. The V gene is TRBV5-7, the J gene TRBJ2-7; D uncertain. TRBV5-7 belongs to the ORF category, with a function that is uncertain. Partial CDR3 DNA: TGTGCCAGCAGCTTTAACAGTCACTCCTACGAG. Protein sequence: CASSFNSHSYE. The entire CDR3 sequence reads CASSFNSHSYEQYF.